This TCR beta chain originates from a study of radiation and T cells in renal cell carcinoma. Here immunoSEQ multiplex PCR was the method, and the copy in TCRdb shows in-frame clones only, minus some. Among more than 65,000 clones listed, 70% to 90% were seen once. This clone has a handful of counts. Described time point: blood 2 weeks post-SBRT. The treatment was: 15 Gy SBRT to primary tumor, nephrectomy 4 weeks later. This renal cell carcinoma was of the clear cell type. The receptor's source is a woman aged 45-60 years with renal cell carcinoma. The specimen was blood, collected from a patient whose treatment included radiotherapy and nephrectomy.

The CDR3 nucleotides read TGTGCCAGCAGCGTAGATTCAGCCCTGAACACTGAAGCTTTCTTT. Translated, it gives CASSVDSALNTEAFF. The chain couples TRBV9 to TRBJ1-1; no definite D call. Per the germline V gene, CDR1 is SGDLS and CDR2 is YYNGEE. Trimming removed 0 bases from V and 0 bases from J, with 9 bases in between. The CDR3 extends over 15 amino acids.